This entry lists 13 T cell receptor beta chains sequenced from one sample in a study of blood T cells in healthy people across ages. Using a J-beta primer mix together with a sample-barcoded 5' primer, a second PCR was run for roughly 6 to 11 cycles. A single record per CDR3 protein comes from TCRdb applying MiXCR to the 5' RACE reads. The table shows about 930,000 distinct CDR3 sequences, with 25% to 35% occurring only once. These data are also associated with another study on T cells of mothers and their children.

Sequences were obtained from blood. The receptor source for this set is a middle-aged woman in good health.

This clonotype showed up just a few times. The J gene is TRBJ2-3, the V gene TRBV28; 10 bases align to TRBD2. The CDR3 sequence is 16 residues long. After removal of 2 bases from V and 2 bases from J, the junction contained 4 bases not matched to a gene. Germline CDR1 MDHEN, CDR2 SYDVKM. DNA of the CDR3: TGTGCCAGCAGTTTAACTCTAGCGGGGGTCACAGATACGCAGTATTTT. This codes for CASSLTLAGVTDTQYF.

This clonotype was seen a few times. This chain uses TRBV4-1 with TRBJ1-1; TRBD1 matches 7 bases. Germline CDR1 MGHRA, CDR2 YSYEKL. The CDR3 spans 16 residues. V was pared by 0 bases and J by 0 bases, with 4 bases of the junction left unmatched. For the CDR3, the DNA is TGCGCCAGCAGCCAAGAATCAGGGACAGTGAACACTGAAGCTTTCTTT. Amino acids: CASSQESGTVNTEAFF.

This clonotype was detected a few times. A clone one base away is much larger, so this may be a read error. The chain employs TRBV4-3 and TRBJ2-7; 10 nucleotides agree with TRBD1. The CDR3 runs to 16 residues. The J segment lost 6 bases and the V segment lost 1 base, leaving 9 bases of the junction unmatched. CDR1 and CDR2 from the germline V gene are LGHNA and YSLEER. As DNA, the CDR3 is TGCGCCAGCAGCCAAGGTAGGGACAGGGGTAGCTCCGAGCAGTACTTC. Translated: CASSQGRDRGSSEQYF.

This clonotype came up a few times. This sequence joins TRBV18 and TRBJ2-7; D is undetermined. This CDR3 region has 13 residues. The V and J ends lost 3 bases and 2 bases respectively, with 8 bases between them. CDR1 is KGHSH, CDR2 LQKENI, per germline. The CDR3 loop is CASSPTQPYEQYF. The CDR3 bases are TGTGCCAGCTCACCGACACAGCCCTACGAGCAGTACTTC. The full variable domain, completed using reference TRBV18 and TRBJ2-7, is NAGVMQNPRHLVRRRGQEARLRCSPMKGHSHVYWYRQLPEEGLKFMVYLQKENIIDESGMPKERFSAEFPKEGPSILRIQQVVRGDSAAYFCASSPTQPYEQYFGPGTRLTVT.

This clonotype was counted at least ten times. The chain joins TRBV20-1 to TRBJ2-5; tentative D call: TRBD2 (5 bases). The CDR3 is made up of 15 amino acids. The germline CDR1 and CDR2 sequences are DFQATT and SNEGSKA (reference sequence). Trimming took 0 bases from V and 2 from J, leaving 13 bases between them. Here the CDR3 reads CSARDKTLVQETQYF. The CDR3 DNA is TGCAGTGCTAGAGATAAGACACTAGTTCAAGAGACCCAGTACTTC.

Concerning this clonotype itself: One end of the junction is discordant with germline, which a read error may explain. The chain employs TRBV12-3 or TRBV12-4 and TRBJ1-2; 8 nucleotides line up with TRBD1. The CDR3 is 15 residues long. The CDR3 region is CASSPPNRGNYGYIF. The CDR3 nucleotides are TGTGCCAGCAGTCCCCCCAACAGGGGGAACTATGGCTACATCTTC.

The table lists this clonotype with a few counts. V gene TRBV24-1 combines with J gene TRBJ1-2, with a tentative D call TRBD1 (5 bases). The CDR3 consists of 15 residues. The V end lost 3 bases, the J end lost 8 bases, and 18 bases lay between the germline ends. From germline, CDR1 is KGHDR and CDR2 SFDVKD. This CDR3 reads CATSDDTGSPLGYTF. The CDR3 coding sequence is TGTGCCACCAGTGATGATACAGGCTCCCCACTGGGCTACACCTTC.

This clonotype has a single count. A junction boundary mismatches the germline segment, possibly from a read error. The genes are TRBV7-3 and TRBJ2-1; D uncertain. Germline V CDR1 and CDR2: SGHTA, FQGTGA. The CDR3 sequence is 12 residues long. The CDR3 is CTSSLTYNEQFF. The CDR3 region has the DNA TGTACCAGCAGCTTAACCTACAATGAGCAGTTCTTC.

Comment on this clonotype: The junction departs from the called germline gene at one end, perhaps through a read error. The V gene is TRBV12-3 or TRBV12-4, the J gene TRBJ1-1; D is uncertain. CDR3 length equals 14 residues. CDR3 DNA: TGCGCCAGCAGTCACAACCCCCGGCAGGTCGAAGCTTTCTTT. The encoded protein is CASSHNPRQVEAFF.

This chain uses TRBV2 with TRBJ2-5; perhaps TRBD2 as D (6 bases). Germline lookup yields CDR1 SNHLY and CDR2 FYNNEI. This CDR3 contains 15 residues. V lost 5 bases to trimming and J lost 2 bases, with 15 bases between them. The CDR3 spells CASSKNGGLQETQYF. Written as DNA, the CDR3 is TGTGCCAGCAGTAAAAACGGGGGTTTACAAGAGACCCAGTACTTC.

This clonotype has only one observation. A much larger clone is a single base away; this may be a read error. This chain uses TRBV6-2 or TRBV6-3 with TRBJ2-3; D assignment may be TRBD1 or TRBD2 (5 bases each). The CDR3 is made up of 16 amino acids. With 6 bases removed from V and 4 bases from J, the gap between germline ends came to 20 bases. Germline CDR1 is MNHEY and CDR2 is SVGEGT. The DNA for the CDR3 is TGTGCCAGCAGCTCCGGGACCACTCATAGCGCAGATACGCAGTATTTT. Residues: CASSSGTTHSADTQYF.

The table lists this clonotype with a few counts. This clone may be a read error of a much larger clone one base away. This sequence joins TRBV12-3 or TRBV12-4 and TRBJ2-5; D is unclear. The closer fit of TRBJ2-7 to the DNA end suggests the J call may be wrong. The CDR3 totals 14 residues. CDR3 protein: CASSPAGRRYEQYF. The CDR3 DNA sequence: TGTGCCAGCAGTCCAGCCGGACGGCGCTACGAGCAGTACTTC.

On this clonotype itself: This could be a read error, since a much larger clone is one nucleotide away. The rearrangement uses TRBV27 and TRBJ2-5; the D is unclear. Germline values: CDR1 MNHEY, CDR2 SMNVEV (reference sequence). CDR3 length equals 13 residues. CDR3 nucleotide sequence: TGTGCCAGCAGTACGCCATACCAAGAGACCCAGGACTTC. This codes for CASSTPYQETQDF.